The present entry profiles one T cell receptor (beta chain) with its context. Between the trimmed V and J ends, which lost 3 bases and 1 base, there was a span of 13 bases. This CDR3 is 16 amino acids long. The V gene's germline CDR1 is MDHEN and CDR2 SYDVKM. This entry belongs to a study of STAT5B mutations in CD4+ large granular lymphocyte leukemia. Assay used: immunoSEQ multiplex PCR; TCRdb lists only in-frame clones, some missing. The data show tens of thousands of clones, roughly 75% seen once. V is TRBV28 and J is TRBJ2-4; D may be TRBD2 (5 bases). Sequencing was done on a sample of CD4+ T cells from blood buffy coats. This TCR came from a human donor in good health. The CDR3 region has the DNA TGTGCCAGCAGTTTTCCCCGGACTCAGGCCAAAAACATTCAGTACTTC. Protein: CASSFPRTQAKNIQYF.